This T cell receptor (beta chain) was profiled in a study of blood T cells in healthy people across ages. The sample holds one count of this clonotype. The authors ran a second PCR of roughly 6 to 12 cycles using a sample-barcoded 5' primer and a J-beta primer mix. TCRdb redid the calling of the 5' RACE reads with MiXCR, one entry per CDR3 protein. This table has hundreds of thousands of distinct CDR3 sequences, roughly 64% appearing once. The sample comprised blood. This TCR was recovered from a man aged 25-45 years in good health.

The CDR3 coding sequence is TGCGCCAGCAGTCCCGGGACGCCCGAAGGAAAACTGTTTTTT. Its protein product is CASSPGTPEGKLFF. The rearrangement links TRBV5-1 to TRBJ1-4; perhaps TRBD1 as D (5 bases). The CDR3 covers 14 residues. V lost 5 bases and J lost 10, with 18 bases in between. Germline V gene sequence: CDR1 SGHRS, CDR2 YFSETQ. Full variable domain (remainder filled in from reference TRBV5-1 and TRBJ1-4): KAGVTQTPRYLIKTRGQQVTLSCSPISGHRSVSWYQQTPGQGLQFLFEYFSETQRNKGNFPGRFSGRQFSNSRSEMNVSTLELGDSALYLCASSPGTPEGKLFFGSGTQLSVL.